The 19 T cell receptor beta chains presented below share a single source sample, sequenced in a study of blood T cells in healthy people across ages. Combining a sample-barcoded 5' primer with a J-beta primer mix, a second PCR ran for roughly 6 to 12 cycles. Via MiXCR, TCRdb re-called the 5' RACE reads, giving one row per CDR3 protein. The sample includes 1.8 million or so distinct CDR3 sequences, about two fifths of them seen just once. The sample consisted of blood. Receptors originate from a human donor in good health.

This sequence joins TRBV12-2 and TRBJ2-7; no DNA check was done on the table's D call, TRBD1. TRBV12-2 is a pseudogene locus. The CDR3 is 16 residues long. Written as DNA, the CDR3 is TGTGCAAGTCGCCCCAGTCCCGGGACAGGGCCCCGCGAGCAGTACTTC. Amino acids: CASRPSPGTGPREQYF.

Note on this clonotype: A junction boundary mismatches the germline segment, possibly from a read error. The gene calls are TRBV29-1 and TRBJ1-4; tentative D call: TRBD1 (5 bases). This CDR3 has 14 residues. From germline, CDR1 is SQVTM and CDR2 ANQGSEA. CDR3 amino acids: CSVLLQGLNEKRFF. The CDR3 DNA reads as TGCAGCGTTCTACTGCAGGGCCTAAATGAAAAACGGTTTTTT.

The chain links TRBV14 to TRBJ2-3, with D possibly being TRBD1 (5 bases). Germline CDR1 and CDR2: SGHDN and FVKESK. Trimming cost V 2 bases and J 4 bases, with 10 bases left between them. The CDR3 spans 14 residues. As DNA, the CDR3 is TGTGCCAGCAGCCAAACTTGGGGCGCAGATACGCAGTATTTT. As protein: CASSQTWGADTQYF.

The rearrangement uses TRBV10-3 and TRBJ1-2; D is possibly TRBD1 (6 bases). From germline, CDR1 is ENHRY and CDR2 SYGVKD. This CDR3 contains 16 residues. Deletions cut 10 bases from V and 2 bases from J, with 23 bases between. Here the CDR3 DNA reads TGTGCCACCAGGGGAGGGGCCCAAGGGGGAAACTATGGCTACACCTTC. This sequence encodes CATRGGAQGGNYGYTF.

This chain uses TRBV25-1 with TRBJ2-5; D is uncertain. Germline CDR1 and CDR2: MGHDK and SYGVNS. This CDR3 has 14 amino acids. Trimming took off 6 bases at V and 3 bases at J, with 14 bases between the two ends. The CDR3 sequence is CASRGPGGEETQYF. Written as DNA, the CDR3 is TGTGCCAGCAGGGGTCCCGGTGGAGAAGAGACCCAGTACTTC.

This clonotype was counted many times. The CDR3 loop reads CASSYSGKNIQYF. For the CDR3, the DNA is TGTGCCAGCAGTTACTCCGGCAAAAACATTCAGTACTTC. The gene calls are TRBV6-5 and TRBJ2-4; D not resolved. V lost 0 bases, J lost 3 bases, and 3 bases lay in between. The CDR3 totals 13 residues. Germline V CDR1 and CDR2: MNHEY, SVGAGI.

This clonotype came up once. This chain links TRBV28 with TRBJ2-3; perhaps TRBD2 as D (6 bases). The CDR3 loop spans 17 amino acids. Trimming removed 4 bases at V and 0 bases at J, with 17 bases between. The V gene's germline CDR1 is MDHEN and CDR2 SYDVKM. The CDR3: CASSSLVRGTSTDTQYF. Written as DNA, the CDR3 is TGTGCCAGCAGTTCCCTGGTTAGAGGGACTAGCACAGATACGCAGTATTTT.

A few counts support this clonotype. V and J are TRBV5-1 and TRBJ2-7; a weak D match, TRBD2 (5 bases). The CDR3 length is 13 residues. CDR1 is SGHRS, CDR2 YFSETQ, per germline. The V end lost 3 bases, the J end lost 10 bases, and 17 bases lay between the germline ends. The CDR3 DNA follows: TGCGCCAGCAGCTCGGCCGAGGGTCGGGTTCAGTACTTC. Amino acids: CASSSAEGRVQYF.

This clonotype came up a few times. The chain has TRBV6-5 and TRBJ1-6; 8 bases agree with TRBD1. CDR1 and CDR2 (germline): MNHEY, SVGAGI. Trimming cost V 5 bases and J 5 bases; bases outside gene matches: 5. This CDR3 has 15 residues. For the CDR3, the DNA is TGTGCCAGCAGTATCCGGGACAGGCATAATTCACCCCTCCACTTT. It specifies CASSIRDRHNSPLHF.

The J gene is TRBJ2-1, the V gene TRBV5-5; tentatively, D is TRBD1 (6 bases). V dropped 1 base and J dropped 0 bases, with 11 bases sitting between them. Germline loops: CDR1 SGHKS, CDR2 YYEKEE (reference sequence). The CDR3 loop spans 16 amino acids. The DNA for the CDR3 is TGTGCCAGCAGCTTGACAGGGCGTAACTCCTACAATGAGCAGTTCTTC. Protein sequence: CASSLTGRNSYNEQFF.

J is TRBJ2-1 and V is TRBV20-1; possible D gene TRBD1, 6 bases. CDR1 and CDR2 (germline): DFQATT, SNEGSKA (reference sequence). Trimming took 3 bases from V and 3 from J, leaving 12 bases between them. CDR3 length: 14 residues. In DNA, the CDR3 is TGCAGTGCTAGTTACAGGGCCATCTACAATGAGCAGTTCTTC. Amino acid sequence: CSASYRAIYNEQFF.

The chain carries TRBV20-1 and TRBJ2-1, with D possibly matching TRBD1 (5 bases). V lost 3 bases and J lost 0, with 9 bases in between. The length of the CDR3 is 14 residues. Per germline, CDR1 DFQATT and CDR2 SNEGSKA (reference sequence). The DNA of the CDR3 is TGCAGTGCTAGGAAGGGGAACTCCTACAATGAGCAGTTCTTC. It yields the protein CSARKGNSYNEQFF.

The chain carries TRBV9 and TRBJ2-5; 10 bases fit TRBD2. Germline V CDR1 and CDR2: SGDLS, YYNGEE. The CDR3 totals 16 residues. V lost 2 bases to trimming and J lost 4 bases; unmatched junction nucleotides: 8. Written as DNA, the CDR3 is TGTGCCAGCAGCGTTGAGCTAGCGGGGGATCGAGAGACCCAGTACTTC. Translated, it gives CASSVELAGDRETQYF.

This clonotype has a handful of counts. The chain joins TRBV13 to TRBJ2-3; possibly TRBD2 for D (5 bases). From germline, CDR1 is PRHDT and CDR2 FYEKMQ (reference sequence). Trimming shortened V by 5 bases and J by 1 base, and 16 bases separated the two germline ends. The CDR3 is 16 residues long. The CDR3, as DNA: TGTGCCAGCAGCCCGATCCGTAGCGTCGGCACAGATACGCAGTATTTT. It yields the protein CASSPIRSVGTDTQYF. Filled out from reference TRBV13 and TRBJ2-3, the complete variable domain reads AAGVIQSPRHLIKEKRETATLKCYPIPRHDTVYWYQQGPGQDPQFLISFYEKMQSDKGSIPDRFSAQQFSDYHSELNMSSLELGDSALYFCASSPIRSVGTDTQYFGPGTRLTVL.

CDR3 sequence reads: CASSRATGLVYEQYF. Here the CDR3 DNA reads TGCGCCAGCAGCCGCGCGACAGGACTCGTCTACGAGCAGTACTTC. This chain connects TRBV4-1 to TRBJ2-4, with D possibly matching TRBD1 (6 bases). The end of the DNA fits TRBJ2-7 better, so the J call may be wrong. The germline CDR1 and CDR2 sequences are MGHRA and YSYEKL. The CDR3 spans 15 residues.

The chain joins TRBV12-3 or TRBV12-4 to TRBJ1-2, with D maybe TRBD1 (5 bases). The CDR3 length is 15 residues. The V end lost 6 bases, the J end lost 3 bases, and 17 bases lay between the germline ends. CDR3 region: CASSRVGVYYYGYTF. The CDR3 DNA reads TGTGCCAGCAGCCGTGTAGGGGTTTACTACTATGGCTACACCTTC.

In its sample, this clonotype was seen a few times. The chain uses TRBV28 and TRBJ2-3; 7 nucleotides line up with TRBD1. Germline V gene data show CDR1 as MDHEN and CDR2 as SYDVKM. The CDR3 totals 15 residues. J lost 2 bases, V lost 6 bases, and 8 bases had no gene match. The CDR3 nucleotides are TGTGCCAGCAGGGCGACAGGGTCCATCACAGATACGCAGTATTTT. Its protein product is CASRATGSITDTQYF.

This clonotype has a single count. The V gene is TRBV6-5, the J gene TRBJ2-1, with TRBD2 matching 9 bases. The V gene's germline CDR1 is MNHEY and CDR2 SVGAGI. This CDR3 spans 14 amino acids. J was trimmed by 10 bases and V by 5 bases; bases with no gene match: 9. This CDR3 is CASSRVAGVGEQFF. For the CDR3, the DNA is TGTGCCAGCAGTCGGGTAGCGGGGGTTGGCGAGCAGTTCTTC.

The chain recombines TRBV13 with TRBJ1-1; a possible D gene is TRBD1 (6 bases). The V end was cut by 5 bases, the J end by 1 base, with 11 bases between. Per germline, CDR1 PRHDT and CDR2 FYEKMQ (reference sequence). The CDR3 consists of 14 residues. CDR3 amino acids: CASSTPTGNTEAFF. The CDR3 bases are TGTGCCAGCAGCACTCCGACAGGGAACACTGAAGCTTTCTTT.